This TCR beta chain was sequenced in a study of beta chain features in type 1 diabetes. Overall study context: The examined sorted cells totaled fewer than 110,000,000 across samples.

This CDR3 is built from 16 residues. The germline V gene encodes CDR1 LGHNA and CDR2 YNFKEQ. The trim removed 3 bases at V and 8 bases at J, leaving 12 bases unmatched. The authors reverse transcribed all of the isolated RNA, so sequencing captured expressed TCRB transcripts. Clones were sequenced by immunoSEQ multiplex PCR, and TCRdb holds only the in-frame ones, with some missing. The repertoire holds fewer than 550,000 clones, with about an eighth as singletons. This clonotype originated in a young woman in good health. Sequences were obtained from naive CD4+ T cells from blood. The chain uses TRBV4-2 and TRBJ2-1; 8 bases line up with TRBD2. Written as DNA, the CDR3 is TGTGCCAGCAGCCAGGTGCCGCGGGGGGCATGGGATGAGCAGTTCTTC. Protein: CASSQVPRGAWDEQFF.